This is a list of T cell receptor beta chains from one sample in a study of lung T cells in sarcoidosis with Löfgren's syndrome. Via MiXCR, TCRdb re-called the reads, giving one row per CDR3 protein. The sample consists of about 19,000 distinct CDR3 sequences, 21% of them appearing once. The sample was CD4+ T cells from bronchoalveolar lavage. The source is a human donor with sarcoidosis (Löfgren's syndrome or another form), or a control subject (not recorded which). Each CDR3 is given with its conserved first and last residue. Each record gives: D gene, J gene, clone size, V gene, CDR3 DNA, CDR3 protein. D genes are given only for firm matches. Some rows mark clone size as missing; the rest say once, few, many or name a class of expanded clone.

TRBD2 | TRBJ2-4 | . | TRBV9 | TGTGCCAGCAGCGTAGTTGGGGCTAGCGGGATTCAGTACTTC | CASSVVGASGIQYF
. | TRBJ1-1 | . | TRBV5-6 | TGTGCCAGCAGCTTCGACCGCGCCCATGCTTTCTTT | CASSFDRAHAFF
. | TRBJ2-7 | many | TRBV4-2 | TGTGCCAGCAGCCAAGTAGCGGACTCCTACGAGCAGTACTTC | CASSQVADSYEQYF
. | TRBJ1-1 | medium-sized | TRBV6-6 | TGTGCCAGCAGTTACGAAACCGACAGTGGAGCTTTCTTT | CASSYETDSGAFF
TRBD1 | TRBJ1-4 | many | TRBV20-1 | TGCAGTGCTAGAGATTTACTGGGACAGGGGGAATCTAATGAAAAACTGTTTTTT | CSARDLLGQGESNEKLFF
. | TRBJ1-1 | . | TRBV5-1 | TGCACCAGCAGCTTGGACGGGGCGAACACTGAAGCTTTCTTT | CTSSLDGANTEAFF
. | TRBJ2-7 | medium-sized | TRBV20-1 | TGCAGTGCTAGGTTCCTTCAGGGCGTCTACGAGCAGTACTTC | CSARFLQGVYEQYF
. | TRBJ1-5 | . | TRBV2 | TGTGCCAGCAGTGATACAAAGTGGGGAAGCAATCAGCCCCAGCATTTT | CASSDTKWGSNQPQHF
. | TRBJ2-3 | many | TRBV4-3 | TGCGCCAGCAGCCAAGGGGAGCGGACGTATAGCACAGATACGCAGTATTTT | CASSQGERTYSTDTQYF
TRBD2 | TRBJ2-5 | few | TRBV12-3/TRBV12-4 | TGTGCCAGCAGTTTAGATAGCGGGAGGAGGGGAGAGACCCAGTACTTC | CASSLDSGRRGETQYF
TRBD1 | TRBJ2-7 | many | TRBV20-1 | TGCAGTGTCCTAATCGGGACAGGGGGCTACGAGCAGTACTTC | CSVLIGTGGYEQYF
. | TRBJ1-1 | medium-sized | TRBV6-2/TRBV6-3 | TGTGCCAGCAGTTACCAGCGCGGGGGCTGGGAGGCTGAAGCTTTCTTT | CASSYQRGGWEAEAFF
. | TRBJ1-1 | many | TRBV7-9 | TGTGCCAGCAGTTGGGACGGGAACACTGAAGCTTTCTTT | CASSWDGNTEAFF
. | TRBJ1-1 | . | TRBV18 | TGTGCCAGCTCACTCGGAGCCCCAGGGGCGAGCACTGAAGCTTTCTTT | CASSLGAPGASTEAFF
. | TRBJ2-5 | medium-sized | TRBV20-1 | TGCAGTGTTCGGGGGACCCAAGAGACCCAGTACTTC | CSVRGTQETQYF
. | TRBJ2-7 | medium-sized | TRBV20-1 | TGCAGTGCTAGAGGACCGGGACAAGGCTACGAGCAGTACTTC | CSARGPGQGYEQYF
. | TRBJ2-3 | medium-sized | TRBV6-1 | TGTGCCAGTCTTAACAGGGTTCAAGGAGATACGCAGTATTTT | CASLNRVQGDTQYF
. | TRBJ2-5 | few | TRBV12-3/TRBV12-4 | TGTGCCAGCAGTTTCACGGGGGCAGAAGGGACCCAGTACTTC | CASSFTGAEGTQYF
. | TRBJ2-3 | . | TRBV7-3 | TGTGCCAGCAACGAAGGGGTCCTCACAGATACGCAGTATTTT | CASNEGVLTDTQYF
. | TRBJ2-2 | . | TRBV19 | TGTGCCGGTAGTCCTATGTGGACCGGGGAGCTGTTTTTT | CAGSPMWTGELFF
TRBD2 | TRBJ2-3 | many | TRBV20-1 | TGCAGTGCTAGAGATTTCACTAGCGGGAAGGCAGATACGCAGTATTTT | CSARDFTSGKADTQYF
. | TRBJ2-7 | many | TRBV28 | TGTGCCAGCAGTTTAGCCTACGAGCAGTACTTC | CASSLAYEQYF
. | TRBJ2-3 | . | TRBV9 | TGTGCCAGCAGACCCACTAGCACAGATACGCAGTATTTT | CASRPTSTDTQYF
. | TRBJ2-1 | medium-sized | TRBV6-1 | TGTGCCAGCACCCCCGTCTATTACAATGAGCAGTTCTTC | CASTPVYYNEQFF
TRBD1 | TRBJ1-1 | many | TRBV6-1 | TGTGCCAGCAGCAATCGGGGGACAGGGGGGATGAGCACTGAAGCTTTCTTT | CASSNRGTGGMSTEAFF
. | TRBJ1-1 | many | TRBV5-1 | TGCGCCAGCAGCTTTCAGGGTGATAACACTGAAGCTTTCTTT | CASSFQGDNTEAFF
TRBD1 | TRBJ1-5 | . | TRBV27 | TGTGCCAGCCGTCCGGATACAAGATGGACAGGGGTATGGAGTGGGCCCCAGCATTTT | CASRPDTRWTGVWSGPQHF
. | TRBJ2-5 | medium-sized | TRBV6-2/TRBV6-3 | TGTGCCAGCAGTTACTTCCGGGCTAGCGAGAAGGGAGAGACCCAGTACTTC | CASSYFRASEKGETQYF
. | TRBJ2-5 | many | TRBV7-2 | TGTGCCAGCAGCTTTCAGGGCTTCCAAGAGACCCAGTACTTC | CASSFQGFQETQYF
TRBD2 | TRBJ2-2 | few | TRBV12-3/TRBV12-4 | TGTGCCAGCACTCTCAGGACTAGCGGGGCCGGGAACACCGGGGAGCTGTTTTTT | CASTLRTSGAGNTGELFF
. | TRBJ1-2 | medium-sized | TRBV6-1 | TGTGCCAGCAGTCGGACTCAGGGTGGCTACACCTTC | CASSRTQGGYTF
. | TRBJ2-7 | medium-sized | TRBV27 | TGTGCCAGCAGCCAAAGGACTGGTCTCTACGAGCAGTACTTC | CASSQRTGLYEQYF
. | TRBJ1-3 | medium-sized | TRBV6-1 | TGTGCCAGCAGCTCTGACTCCTCTGGCTCTGGAAACACCATATATTTT | CASSSDSSGSGNTIYF
TRBD2 | TRBJ2-1 | . | TRBV7-2 | TGTGCCAGCAGACAACAAGTCGGGAGGGCGGGTGAGCAGTTCTTC | CASRQQVGRAGEQFF
TRBD1 | TRBJ2-7 | . | TRBV7-3 | TGTGCCAGCAGCCCTGGAGACAGGGGCGGCGAGCAGTACTTC | CASSPGDRGGEQYF